This is a list of T cell receptor beta chains from one sample in a study of shared clonotypes between healthy human individuals. Profiled with immunoSEQ multiplex PCR; TCRdb holds only in-frame clones, not every one. Of some 89,000 clones listed, roughly two thirds were seen once; the top ten hold less than 55%. The source material was memory CD8+ T cells sorted from blood. These receptors were collected from a man aged 30 to 45 in good health. CDR3s include the opening cysteine and the closing phenylalanine or tryptophan. Each record gives: D gene, V gene, clone size, J gene, CDR3 protein, CDR3 DNA. A D gene is named only where the DNA matches it firmly. The size field is filled for only some rows; it gives once, few, many or a size class.

D gene: -; V gene: TRBV19; clone size: few; J gene: TRBJ1-5; CDR3 protein: CASSTRSSQPQHF; CDR3 DNA: TGTGCCAGTTCGACCCGGTCGAGTCAGCCCCAGCATTTT
D gene: TRBD2; V gene: TRBV2; clone size: -; J gene: TRBJ2-1; CDR3 protein: CAREDMRSSLADYNEQFF; CDR3 DNA: TGTGCCAGAGAGGATATGAGAAGCTCCCTAGCGGATTACAATGAGCAGTTCTTC
D gene: -; V gene: TRBV27; clone size: -; J gene: TRBJ2-7; CDR3 protein: CASSFMGPYEQYF; CDR3 DNA: TGTGCCAGCAGTTTCATGGGACCCTACGAGCAGTACTTC
D gene: -; V gene: TRBV19; clone size: -; J gene: TRBJ2-5; CDR3 protein: CASSIARGPGETQYF; CDR3 DNA: TGTGCCAGTAGTATAGCTCGAGGGCCGGGAGAGACCCAGTACTTC
D gene: -; V gene: TRBV9; clone size: -; J gene: TRBJ2-6; CDR3 protein: CASSATQGSGANVLTF; CDR3 DNA: TGTGCCAGCAGCGCCACACAGGGTTCTGGGGCCAACGTCCTGACTTTC
D gene: -; V gene: TRBV19; clone size: once; J gene: TRBJ2-1; CDR3 protein: CASSIRPESSYNEQFF; CDR3 DNA: TGTGCCAGTAGTATTAGACCCGAGAGCTCCTACAATGAGCAGTTCTTC
D gene: -; V gene: TRBV6-1; clone size: -; J gene: TRBJ1-2; CDR3 protein: CASSHSLYEEGYTF; CDR3 DNA: TGTGCCAGCAGCCACTCCCTTTATGAAGAAGGCTACACCTTC
D gene: TRBD2; V gene: TRBV7-9; clone size: -; J gene: TRBJ2-1; CDR3 protein: CASSWGLVIGNEQFF; CDR3 DNA: TGTGCCAGCAGCTGGGGACTAGTTATTGGGAATGAGCAGTTCTTC
D gene: TRBD1; V gene: TRBV4-3; clone size: -; J gene: TRBJ2-7; CDR3 protein: CASSHLQIPGTGAYEQYF; CDR3 DNA: TGCGCCAGCAGCCACCTTCAAATTCCCGGGACAGGGGCCTACGAGCAGTACTTC
D gene: TRBD1; V gene: TRBV9; clone size: -; J gene: TRBJ2-1; CDR3 protein: CASSVDPPTGGEYNEQFF; CDR3 DNA: TGTGCCAGCAGCGTAGACCCTCCAACAGGGGGCGAATACAATGAGCAGTTCTTC